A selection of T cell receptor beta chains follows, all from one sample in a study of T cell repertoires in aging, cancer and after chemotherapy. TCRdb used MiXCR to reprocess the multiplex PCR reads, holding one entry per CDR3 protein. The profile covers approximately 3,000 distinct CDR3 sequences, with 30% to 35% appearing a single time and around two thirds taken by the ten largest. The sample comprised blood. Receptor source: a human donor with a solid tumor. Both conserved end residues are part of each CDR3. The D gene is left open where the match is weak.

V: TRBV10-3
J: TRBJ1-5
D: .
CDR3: CAISTQGDQPQHF

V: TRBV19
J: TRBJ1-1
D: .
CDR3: CASSPGLGTENTEAFF

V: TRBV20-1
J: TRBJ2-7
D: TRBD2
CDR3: CGALPQRGGEQYF

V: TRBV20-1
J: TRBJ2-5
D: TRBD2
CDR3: CSAQGLAGAIQETQYF

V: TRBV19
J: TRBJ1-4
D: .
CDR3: CATKSDRDGAGGSNEKLFF

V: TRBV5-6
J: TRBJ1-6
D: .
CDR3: CASSLDWGFDSPLHF

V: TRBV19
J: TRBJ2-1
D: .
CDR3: CASSINSANNEQFF

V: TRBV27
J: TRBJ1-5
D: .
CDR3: CASSLFGIEDNQPQHF

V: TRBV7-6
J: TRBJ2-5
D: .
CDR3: CASLVSGDPLRETQYF

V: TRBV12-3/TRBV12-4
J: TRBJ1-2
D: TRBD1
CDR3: CASSWDSTNYGYTF

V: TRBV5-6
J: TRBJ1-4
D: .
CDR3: CASSSLFLATNEKLFF

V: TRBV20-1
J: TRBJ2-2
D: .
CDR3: CSARDFGGLGTGKLFF

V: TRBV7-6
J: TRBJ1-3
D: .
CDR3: CASSLDTGGNTIYF

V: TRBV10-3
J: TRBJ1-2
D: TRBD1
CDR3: CAISEGTGGIYGYTF

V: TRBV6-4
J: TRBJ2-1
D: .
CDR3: CASSEQGTYNEQFF

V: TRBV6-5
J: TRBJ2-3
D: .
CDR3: CASSYLADTQYF

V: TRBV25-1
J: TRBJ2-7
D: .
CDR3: CASSESDGPYEQYF

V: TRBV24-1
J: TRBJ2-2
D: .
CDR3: CAPNPLEGARVGELFF

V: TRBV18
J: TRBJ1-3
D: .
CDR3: CASSREGENTIYF

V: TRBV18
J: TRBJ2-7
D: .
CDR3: CASSPGLATAYEQYF

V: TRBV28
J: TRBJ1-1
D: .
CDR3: CASSFATNTEAFF

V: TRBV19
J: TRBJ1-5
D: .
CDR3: CASSLWGRNSNQPQHF

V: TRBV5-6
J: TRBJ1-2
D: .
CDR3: CASSLAVDYGYTF

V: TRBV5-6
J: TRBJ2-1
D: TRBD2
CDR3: CASSLPGTSGYNEQFF

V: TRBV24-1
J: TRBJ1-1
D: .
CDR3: CATSEDGGNTEAFF

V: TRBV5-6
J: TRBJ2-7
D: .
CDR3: CASSFLSYEQYF

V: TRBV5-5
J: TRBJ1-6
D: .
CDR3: CASSSGPEIFFHF

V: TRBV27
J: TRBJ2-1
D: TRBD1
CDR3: CATLPGTGYNEQFF

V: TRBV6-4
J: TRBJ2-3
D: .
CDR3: CASSDTSGPDTQYF

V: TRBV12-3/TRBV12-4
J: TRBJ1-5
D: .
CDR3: CASKPHEGGNNQPQHF

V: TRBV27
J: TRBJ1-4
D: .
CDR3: CASSSPVGGSEKLFF

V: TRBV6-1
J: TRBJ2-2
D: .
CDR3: CASSEALSAGELFF

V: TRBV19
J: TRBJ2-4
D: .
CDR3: CASSTGIRAKNIQYF

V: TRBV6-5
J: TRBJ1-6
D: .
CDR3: CASSEAGWNSPLHF

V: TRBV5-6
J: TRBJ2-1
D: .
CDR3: CASRLYGYGQFF

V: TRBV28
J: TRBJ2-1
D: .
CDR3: CASLSLYGQPTHNEQFF

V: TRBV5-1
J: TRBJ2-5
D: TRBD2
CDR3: CASSFGGSGETQYF

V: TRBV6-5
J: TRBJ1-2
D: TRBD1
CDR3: CASRDRGRGYGYTF

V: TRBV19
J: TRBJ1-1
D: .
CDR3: CASNYRYHTEAFF

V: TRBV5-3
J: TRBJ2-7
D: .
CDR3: CARSPRVPKTYEQYF

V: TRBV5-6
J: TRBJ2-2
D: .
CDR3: CASSSHRDLGSGELFF

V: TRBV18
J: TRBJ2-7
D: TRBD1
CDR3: CASSPPGTGVPYEQYF

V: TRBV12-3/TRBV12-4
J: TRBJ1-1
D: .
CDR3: CASSLRWQNQLTEAFF

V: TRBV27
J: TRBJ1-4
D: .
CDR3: CASSLYPRTNEKLFF

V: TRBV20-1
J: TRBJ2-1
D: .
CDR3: CSASSVLVYNEQFF

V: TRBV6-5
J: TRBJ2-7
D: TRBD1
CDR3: CASTADRVRDEQYF

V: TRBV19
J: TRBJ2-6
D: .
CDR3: CASIDRAGTHSGANVLTF

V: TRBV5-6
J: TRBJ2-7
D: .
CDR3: CASSLGGTTYEQYF